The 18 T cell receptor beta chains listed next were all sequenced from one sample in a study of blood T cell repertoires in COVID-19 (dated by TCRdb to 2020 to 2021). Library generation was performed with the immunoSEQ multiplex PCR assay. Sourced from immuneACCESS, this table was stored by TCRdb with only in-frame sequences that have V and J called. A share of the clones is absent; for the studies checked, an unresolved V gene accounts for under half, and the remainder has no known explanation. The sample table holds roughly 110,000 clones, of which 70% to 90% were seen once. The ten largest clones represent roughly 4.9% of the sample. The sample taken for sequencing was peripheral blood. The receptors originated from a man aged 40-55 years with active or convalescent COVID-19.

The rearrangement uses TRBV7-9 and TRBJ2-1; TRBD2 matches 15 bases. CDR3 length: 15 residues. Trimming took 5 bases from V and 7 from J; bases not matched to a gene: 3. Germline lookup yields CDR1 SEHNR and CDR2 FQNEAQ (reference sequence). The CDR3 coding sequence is TGTGCCAGCAGCAATGGACTAGCGGGGGGGAATGAGCAGTTCTTC. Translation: CASSNGLAGGNEQFF.

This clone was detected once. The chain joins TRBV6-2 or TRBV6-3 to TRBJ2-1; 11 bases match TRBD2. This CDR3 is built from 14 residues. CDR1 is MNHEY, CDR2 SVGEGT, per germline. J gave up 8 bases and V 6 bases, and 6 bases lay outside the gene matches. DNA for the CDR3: TGTGCCAGCAGCCGACTAGCGGGAAGGGATGAGCAGTTCTTC. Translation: CASSRLAGRDEQFF.

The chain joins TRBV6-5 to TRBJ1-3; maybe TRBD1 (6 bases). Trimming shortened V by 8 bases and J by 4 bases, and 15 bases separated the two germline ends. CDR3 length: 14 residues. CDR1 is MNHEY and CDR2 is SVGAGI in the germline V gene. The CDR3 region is CASGKGVEGNTIYF. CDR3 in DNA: TGTGCCAGCGGGAAGGGGGTCGAAGGAAACACCATATATTTT.

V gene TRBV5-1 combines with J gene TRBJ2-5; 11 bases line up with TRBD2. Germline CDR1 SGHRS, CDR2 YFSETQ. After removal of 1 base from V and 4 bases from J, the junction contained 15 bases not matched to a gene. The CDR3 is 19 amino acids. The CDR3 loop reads CASSLKRVIAGGPGETQYF. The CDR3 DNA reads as TGCGCCAGCAGCTTGAAGCGGGTGATAGCGGGAGGGCCGGGAGAGACCCAGTACTTC. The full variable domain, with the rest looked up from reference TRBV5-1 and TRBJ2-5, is KAGVTQTPRYLIKTRGQQVTLSCSPISGHRSVSWYQQTPGQGLQFLFEYFSETQRNKGNFPGRFSGRQFSNSRSEMNVSTLELGDSALYLCASSLKRVIAGGPGETQYFGPGTRLLVL.

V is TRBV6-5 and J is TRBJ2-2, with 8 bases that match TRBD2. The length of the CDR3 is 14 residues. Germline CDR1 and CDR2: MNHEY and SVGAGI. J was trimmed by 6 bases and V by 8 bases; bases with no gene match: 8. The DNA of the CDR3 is TGTGCCAGCCTTACGGGAGGGGGTGCCGGGGAGCTGTTTTTT. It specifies CASLTGGGAGELFF.

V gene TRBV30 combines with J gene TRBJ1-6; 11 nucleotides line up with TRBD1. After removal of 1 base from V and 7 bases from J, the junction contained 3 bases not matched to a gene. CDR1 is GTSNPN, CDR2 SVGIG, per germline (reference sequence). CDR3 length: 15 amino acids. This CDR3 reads CAWSARTGGNSPLHF. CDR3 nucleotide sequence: TGTGCCTGGAGTGCCCGGACAGGGGGCAATTCACCCCTCCACTTT.

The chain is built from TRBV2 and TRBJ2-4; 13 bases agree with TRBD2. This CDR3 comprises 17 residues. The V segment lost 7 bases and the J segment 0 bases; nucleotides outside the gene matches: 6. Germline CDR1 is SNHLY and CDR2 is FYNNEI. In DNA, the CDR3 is TGTGCCAGCACTCCGGGACTAGCGGGACTAGCCAAAAACATTCAGTACTTC. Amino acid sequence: CASTPGLAGLAKNIQYF.

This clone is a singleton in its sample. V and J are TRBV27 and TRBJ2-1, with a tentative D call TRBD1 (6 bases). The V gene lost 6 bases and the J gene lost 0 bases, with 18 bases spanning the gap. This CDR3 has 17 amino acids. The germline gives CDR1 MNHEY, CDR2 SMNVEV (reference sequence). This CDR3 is CASRRQVTTSSYNEQFF. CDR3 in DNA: TGTGCCAGCAGACGACAGGTTACTACGAGCTCCTACAATGAGCAGTTCTTC.

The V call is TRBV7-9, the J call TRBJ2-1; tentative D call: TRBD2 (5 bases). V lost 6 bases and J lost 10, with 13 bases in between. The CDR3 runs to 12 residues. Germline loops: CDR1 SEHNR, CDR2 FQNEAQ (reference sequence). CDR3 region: CASSPDRGEQFF. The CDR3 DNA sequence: TGTGCCAGCAGTCCCGACCGGGGAGAGCAGTTCTTC.

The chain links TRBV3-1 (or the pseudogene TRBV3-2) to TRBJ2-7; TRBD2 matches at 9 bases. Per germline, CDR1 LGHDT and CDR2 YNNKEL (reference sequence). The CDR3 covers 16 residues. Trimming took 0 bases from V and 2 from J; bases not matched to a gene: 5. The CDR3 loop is CASSQDLGGRAYEQYF. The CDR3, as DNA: TGTGCCAGCAGCCAAGATCTGGGCGGGAGGGCCTACGAGCAGTACTTC.

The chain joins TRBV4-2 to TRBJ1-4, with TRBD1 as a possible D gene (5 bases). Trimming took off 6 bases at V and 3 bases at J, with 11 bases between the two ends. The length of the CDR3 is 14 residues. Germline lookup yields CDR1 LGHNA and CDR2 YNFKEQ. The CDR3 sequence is CASSQGSPNEKLFF. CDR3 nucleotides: TGTGCCAGCAGTCAGGGAAGCCCTAATGAAAAACTGTTTTTT.

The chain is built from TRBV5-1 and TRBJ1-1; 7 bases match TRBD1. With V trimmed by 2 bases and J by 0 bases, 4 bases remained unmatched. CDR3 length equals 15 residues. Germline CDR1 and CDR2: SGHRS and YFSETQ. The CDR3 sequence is CASSLDRAMNTEAFF. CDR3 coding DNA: TGCGCCAGCAGCTTAGACAGGGCCATGAACACTGAAGCTTTCTTT.

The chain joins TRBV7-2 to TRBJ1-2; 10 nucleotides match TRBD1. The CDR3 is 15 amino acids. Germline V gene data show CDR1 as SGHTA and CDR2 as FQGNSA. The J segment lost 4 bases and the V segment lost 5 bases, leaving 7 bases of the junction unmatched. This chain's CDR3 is CASSRQGAVGYGYTF. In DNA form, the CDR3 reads TGTGCCAGCAGCAGACAGGGGGCGGTAGGCTATGGCTACACCTTC.

The DNA of the CDR3 is TGTGCCAGCAAGTACAGCCCCTCTGGGGCCAACGTCCTGACTTTC. Amino acid sequence: CASKYSPSGANVLTF. This chain uses TRBV6-5 with TRBJ2-6; D ambiguous. Between the trimmed V and J ends, which lost 7 bases and 0 bases, there was a span of 10 bases. CDR3 length equals 15 residues. Germline V gene data show CDR1 as MNHEY and CDR2 as SVGAGI.

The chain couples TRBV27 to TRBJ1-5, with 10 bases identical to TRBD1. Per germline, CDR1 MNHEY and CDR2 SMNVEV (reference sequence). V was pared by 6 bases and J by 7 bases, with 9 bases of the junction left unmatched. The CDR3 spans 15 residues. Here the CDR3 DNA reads TGTGCCAGCAGCCCAGGGACAGGGGCTGGGCAGCCCCAGCATTTT. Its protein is CASSPGTGAGQPQHF.

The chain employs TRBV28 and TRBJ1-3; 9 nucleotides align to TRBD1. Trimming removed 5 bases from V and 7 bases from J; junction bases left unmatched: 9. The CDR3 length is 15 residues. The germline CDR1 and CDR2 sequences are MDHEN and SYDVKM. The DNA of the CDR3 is TGTGCCAGCAGTCCGGACAGGGGCCGAACCAACACCATATATTTT. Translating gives CASSPDRGRTNTIYF.

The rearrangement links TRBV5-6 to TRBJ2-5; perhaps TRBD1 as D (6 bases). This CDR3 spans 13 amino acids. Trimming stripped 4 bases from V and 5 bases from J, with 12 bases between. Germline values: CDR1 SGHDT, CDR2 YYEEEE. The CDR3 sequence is CASSQWGLETQYF. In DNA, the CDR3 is TGTGCCAGCAGCCAATGGGGGCTTGAGACCCAGTACTTC. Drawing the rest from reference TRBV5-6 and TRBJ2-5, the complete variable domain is DAGVTQSPTHLIKTRGQQVTLRCSPKSGHDTVSWYQQALGQGPQFIFQYYEEEERQRGNFPDRFSGHQFPNYSSELNVNALLLGDSALYLCASSQWGLETQYFGPGTRLLVL.

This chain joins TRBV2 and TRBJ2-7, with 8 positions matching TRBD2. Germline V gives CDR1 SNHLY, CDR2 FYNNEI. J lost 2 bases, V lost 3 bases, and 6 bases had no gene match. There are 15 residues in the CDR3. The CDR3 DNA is TGTGCCAGCAGTGACGGGAGGGCAGTTACCTACGAGCAGTACTTC. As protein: CASSDGRAVTYEQYF. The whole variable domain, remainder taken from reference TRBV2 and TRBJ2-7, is EPEVTQTPSHQVTQMGQEVILRCVPISNHLYFYWYRQILGQKVEFLVSFYNNEISEKSEIFDDQFSVERPDGSNFTLKIRSTKLEDSAMYFCASSDGRAVTYEQYFGPGTRLTVT.